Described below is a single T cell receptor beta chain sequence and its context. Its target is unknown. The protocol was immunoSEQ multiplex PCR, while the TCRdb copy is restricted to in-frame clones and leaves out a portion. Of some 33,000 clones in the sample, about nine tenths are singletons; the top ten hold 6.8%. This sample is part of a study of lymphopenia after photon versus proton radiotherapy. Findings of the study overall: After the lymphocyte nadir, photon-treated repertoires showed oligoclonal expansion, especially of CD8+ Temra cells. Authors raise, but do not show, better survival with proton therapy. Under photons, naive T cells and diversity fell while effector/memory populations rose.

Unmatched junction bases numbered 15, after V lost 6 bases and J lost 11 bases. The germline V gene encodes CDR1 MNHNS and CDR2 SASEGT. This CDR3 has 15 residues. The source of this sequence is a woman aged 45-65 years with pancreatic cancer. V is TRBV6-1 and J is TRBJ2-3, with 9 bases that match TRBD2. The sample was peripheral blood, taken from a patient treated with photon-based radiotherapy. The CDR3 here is CASSLGLASGVWQYF. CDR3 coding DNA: TGTGCCAGCAGCCTGGGACTAGCCTCGGGCGTGTGGCAGTATTTT.